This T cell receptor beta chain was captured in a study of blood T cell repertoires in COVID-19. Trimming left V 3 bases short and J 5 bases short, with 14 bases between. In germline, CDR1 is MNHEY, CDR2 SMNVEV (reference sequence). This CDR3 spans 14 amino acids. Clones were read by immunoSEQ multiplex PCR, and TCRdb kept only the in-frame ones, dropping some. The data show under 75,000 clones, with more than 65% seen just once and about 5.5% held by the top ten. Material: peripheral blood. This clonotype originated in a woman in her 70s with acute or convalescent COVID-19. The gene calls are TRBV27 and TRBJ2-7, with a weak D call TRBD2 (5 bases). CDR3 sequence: CASSLAPGFNEQYF. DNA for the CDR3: TGTGCCAGCAGTTTGGCCCCGGGATTCAACGAGCAGTACTTC.